Listed below are T cell receptor beta chains from one sample, sequenced in a study of cytomegalovirus exposure and HLA in healthy donors. Sequenced by immunoSEQ multiplex PCR; TCRdb stores in-frame clones only, minus some. The sample lists 220,000 or so clones, 70% to 90% seen once, with 5.5% to 7% in the top ten. The sample was PBMCs. The receptor source for this set is a woman aged 18-30 years in good health and CMV-seronegative. The CDR3 runs from the conserved cysteine through the conserved F or W. D genes are given only for firm matches.

v_call,d_call,cdr3_aa
TRBV4-2,.,CASSVGEAREQYF
TRBV5-3,TRBD2,CARSGLGGSGGSYEQYF
TRBV6-4,TRBD2,CASSDSAGGSTDTQYF
TRBV5-1,TRBD2,CASSRTSGSDTQYF
TRBV7-7,.,CASSLTSGANVLTF
TRBV6-1,.,CASLTEARGTQPQHF
TRBV29-1,.,CSVEDGDTGELFF
TRBV7-2,.,CASSLQGSGYNEQFF
TRBV7-8,.,CASSSNVGQYF
TRBV11-2,.,CASSLDFAVRTNEQFF
TRBV7-8,.,CASSLGPGYEQYF
TRBV28,.,CASSEGRTYNEQFF
TRBV6-1,.,CASSESGPRSPLHF
TRBV13,TRBD1,CASSSTGTGVNEQFF
TRBV5-4,.,CASSPRGGSDEQYF
TRBV5-6,.,CASSPDGTNYGYTF
TRBV16,.,CASSPLPLDRDSNQPQHF
TRBV7-2,.,CASRASWAGELFF
TRBV4-1,TRBD1,CASSHSPAGTGAGGYTF
TRBV7-9,.,CASSPSHRATNTGELFF
TRBV9,TRBD2,CASSGPWRGASDNEQFF
TRBV29-1,.,CSVFLGTYNEQFF
TRBV10-3,TRBD2,CAIRGSSGNEQFF
TRBV20-1,.,CSASPTDTQYF
TRBV18,.,CASSPPVRPTEAFF
TRBV20-1,.,CSARAGYEQYF
TRBV7-9,TRBD1,CASSSQGADTYEQYF
TRBV5-8,.,CASSLYTDTQYF
TRBV7-8,TRBD1,CASSYGTGSTDTQYF
TRBV5-4,.,CASSPGRRDTIYF
TRBV2,.,CASRSITGIGTDTQYF
TRBV6-6,TRBD1,CASTTGGAGQPQHF
TRBV2,.,CASSAGWETQYF
TRBV30,.,CAWTQNNYGYTF
TRBV30,TRBD1,CAWRNTGGTEAFF
TRBV28,.,CASSPDLTSAGQHF
TRBV2,.,CASSVYSGNYGYTF
TRBV6-5,.,CASRVGGYGYTF
TRBV27,.,CASKGQDFTGELFF